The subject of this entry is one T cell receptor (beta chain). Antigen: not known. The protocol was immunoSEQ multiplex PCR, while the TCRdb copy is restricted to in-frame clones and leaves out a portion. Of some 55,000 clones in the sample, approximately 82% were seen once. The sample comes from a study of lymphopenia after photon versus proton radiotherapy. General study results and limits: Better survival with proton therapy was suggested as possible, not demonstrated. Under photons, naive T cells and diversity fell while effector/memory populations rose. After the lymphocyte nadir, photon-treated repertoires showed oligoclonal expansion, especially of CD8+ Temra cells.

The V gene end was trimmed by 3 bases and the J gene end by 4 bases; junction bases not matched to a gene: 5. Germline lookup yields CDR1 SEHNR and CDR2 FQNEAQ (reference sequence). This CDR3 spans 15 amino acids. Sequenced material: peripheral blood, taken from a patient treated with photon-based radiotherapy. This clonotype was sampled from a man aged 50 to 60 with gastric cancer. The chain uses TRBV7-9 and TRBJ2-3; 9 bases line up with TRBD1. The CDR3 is CASSFRTGVADTQYF. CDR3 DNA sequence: TGTGCCAGCAGCTTCCGGACAGGGGTGGCAGATACGCAGTATTTT.